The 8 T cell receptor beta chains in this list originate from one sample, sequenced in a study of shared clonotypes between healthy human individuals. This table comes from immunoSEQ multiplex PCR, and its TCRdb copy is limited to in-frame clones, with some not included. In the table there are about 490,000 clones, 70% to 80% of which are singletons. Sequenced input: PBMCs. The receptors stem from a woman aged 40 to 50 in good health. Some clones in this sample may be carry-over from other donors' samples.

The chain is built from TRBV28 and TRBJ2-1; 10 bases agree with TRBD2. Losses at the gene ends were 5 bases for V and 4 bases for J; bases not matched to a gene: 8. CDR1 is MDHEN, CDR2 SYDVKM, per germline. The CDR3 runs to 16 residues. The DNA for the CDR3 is TGTGCCAGCAGTCTCACCGGGACTAGCGAGTACAATGAGCAGTTCTTC. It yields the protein CASSLTGTSEYNEQFF.

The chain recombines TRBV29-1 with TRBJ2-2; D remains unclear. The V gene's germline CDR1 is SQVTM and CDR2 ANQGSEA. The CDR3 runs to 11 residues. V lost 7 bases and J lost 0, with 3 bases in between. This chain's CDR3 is CSAANTGELFF. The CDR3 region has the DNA TGCAGCGCAGCGAACACCGGGGAGCTGTTTTTT.

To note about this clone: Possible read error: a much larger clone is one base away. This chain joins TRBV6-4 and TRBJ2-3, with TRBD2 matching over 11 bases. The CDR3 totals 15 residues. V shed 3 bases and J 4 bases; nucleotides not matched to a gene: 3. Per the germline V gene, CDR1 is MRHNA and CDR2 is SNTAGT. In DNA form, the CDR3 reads TGTGCCAGCAGTGAAACTAGCGGGAGCGCAGATACGCAGTATTTT. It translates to CASSETSGSADTQYF.

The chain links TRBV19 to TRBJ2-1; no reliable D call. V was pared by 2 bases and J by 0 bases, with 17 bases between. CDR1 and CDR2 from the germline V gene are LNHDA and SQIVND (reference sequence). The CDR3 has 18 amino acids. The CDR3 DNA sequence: TGTGCCAGTAGTATATGGCGGTCACCTATCAGCTCCTACAATGAGCAGTTCTTC. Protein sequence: CASSIWRSPISSYNEQFF.

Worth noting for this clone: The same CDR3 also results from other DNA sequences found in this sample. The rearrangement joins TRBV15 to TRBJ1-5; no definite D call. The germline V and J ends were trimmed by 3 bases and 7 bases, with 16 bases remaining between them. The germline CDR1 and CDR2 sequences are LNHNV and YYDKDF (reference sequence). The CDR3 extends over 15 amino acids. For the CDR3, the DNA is TGTGCCACCAGCAGTGCCTTGCGGGAGAACCAGCCCCAGCATTTT. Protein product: CATSSALRENQPQHF. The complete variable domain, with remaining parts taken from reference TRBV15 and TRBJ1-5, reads DAMVIQNPRYQVTQFGKPVTLSCSQTLNHNVMYWYQQKSSQAPKLLFHYYDKDFNNEADTPDNFQSRRPNTSFCFLDIRSPGLGDTAMYLCATSSALRENQPQHFGDGTRLSIL.

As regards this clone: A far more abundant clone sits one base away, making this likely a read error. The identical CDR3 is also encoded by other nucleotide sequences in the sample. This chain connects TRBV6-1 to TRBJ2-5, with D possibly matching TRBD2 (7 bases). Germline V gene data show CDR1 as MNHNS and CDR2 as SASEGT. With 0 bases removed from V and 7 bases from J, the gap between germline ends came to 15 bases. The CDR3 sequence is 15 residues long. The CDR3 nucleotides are TGTGCCAGCAGTGAAGCGGAGGGGGGGCTAGGGACCCAGTACTTC. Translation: CASSEAEGGLGTQYF.

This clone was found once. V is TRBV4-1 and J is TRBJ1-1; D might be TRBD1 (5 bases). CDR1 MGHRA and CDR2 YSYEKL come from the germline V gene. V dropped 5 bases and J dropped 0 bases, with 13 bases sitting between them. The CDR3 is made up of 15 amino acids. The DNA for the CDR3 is TGCGCCAGCAGCTCATACAGGCTAATGAACACTGAAGCTTTCTTT. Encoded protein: CASSSYRLMNTEAFF.

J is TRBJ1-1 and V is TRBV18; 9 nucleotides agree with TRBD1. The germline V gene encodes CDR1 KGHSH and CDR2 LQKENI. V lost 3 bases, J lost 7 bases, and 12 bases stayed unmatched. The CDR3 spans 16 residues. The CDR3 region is CASSPGQGGGLNEAFF. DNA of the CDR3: TGTGCCAGCTCACCGGGACAGGGAGGGGGGTTAAATGAAGCTTTCTTT.